The entry below describes one TCR beta chain. Its target is not known. This sample is part of a study of regulatory and conventional T cells in RAG deficiency. Whole-study results and caveats: Patient subsets had shorter CDR3s; Omenn Treg-Tconv overlap exceeded 75%.

TCRdb keeps only in-frame clones here, not all; method: immunoSEQ multiplex PCR. The data hold roughly 12,000 clones, with around 92% observed a single time. Genomic DNA came from blood conventional CD4+ T cells gated CD25-low CD127-high. CDR1 is SGHAT, CDR2 FQNNGV, per germline. The V end lost 0 bases, the J end lost 6 bases, and 9 bases lay between the germline ends. This CDR3 is 14 amino acids long. The data also belong to a second study, concerning regulatory T cells. As that study records: The PCR used 52 TRBV and 13 TRBJ primers.

The sequenced sample was CD4+ effector T cells sorted from blood. This receptor was identified in a human donor in good health. The rearrangement links TRBV11-2 to TRBJ2-1; D unresolved. The CDR3 loop is CASSLEQTGNEQFF. In DNA form, the CDR3 reads TGTGCCAGCAGCTTAGAGCAGACCGGCAATGAGCAGTTCTTC.